The rows below give T cell receptor beta chains drawn from one sample of a study of T cell responses to AZD1222 COVID-19 vaccine. Generated by immunoSEQ multiplex PCR, the TCRdb table keeps only in-frame clones and is missing some. Among 110,000 or so clones listed, 85% to 90% were seen once. Sequences were derived from peripheral blood, sampled 28 days after the second AZD1222 dose. The receptors stem from an adult who received the AZD1222 COVID-19 vaccine. The CDR3 runs from the conserved cysteine through the conserved F or W. The order of the fields is V gene, J gene, CDR3 protein.

V gene: TRBV5-1; J gene: TRBJ2-7; CDR3 protein: CASRWTSGDSYEQYF
V gene: TRBV10-3; J gene: TRBJ1-3; CDR3 protein: CAISAGQGVNTIYF
V gene: TRBV29-1; J gene: TRBJ1-5; CDR3 protein: CSVMLSNQPQHF
V gene: TRBV5-1; J gene: TRBJ2-4; CDR3 protein: CASSLLAGVDKNIQYF
V gene: TRBV5-1; J gene: TRBJ2-3; CDR3 protein: CASSLTGGPTDTQYF
V gene: TRBV9; J gene: TRBJ2-1; CDR3 protein: CASSSPGPYNEQFF
V gene: TRBV5-5; J gene: TRBJ2-2; CDR3 protein: CASSLGVGGDTGELFF
V gene: TRBV7-9; J gene: TRBJ2-1; CDR3 protein: CASSFRDSDNEQFF
V gene: TRBV10-1; J gene: TRBJ2-7; CDR3 protein: CASSDHGQGRYEQYF
V gene: TRBV7-8; J gene: TRBJ2-7; CDR3 protein: CASSLAVAGEQYF
V gene: TRBV30; J gene: TRBJ2-7; CDR3 protein: CAWSVGLADYYEQYF
V gene: TRBV9; J gene: TRBJ1-2; CDR3 protein: CASSQGGGYTF
V gene: TRBV20-1; J gene: TRBJ1-1; CDR3 protein: CSALDDTEAFF
V gene: TRBV7-9; J gene: TRBJ1-1; CDR3 protein: CASSLALRQPATEAFF
V gene: TRBV9; J gene: TRBJ2-2; CDR3 protein: CASSVTSGSLGELFF
V gene: TRBV21-1; J gene: TRBJ2-6; CDR3 protein: CASSEVRRDTLSSGANVLTF
V gene: TRBV10-3; J gene: TRBJ1-6; CDR3 protein: CAISSEGSYNSPLHF
V gene: TRBV24-1; J gene: TRBJ1-2; CDR3 protein: CATSGGDRRGFGYTF
V gene: TRBV5-1; J gene: TRBJ1-6; CDR3 protein: CASSLEGSPPLHF
V gene: TRBV27; J gene: TRBJ1-1; CDR3 protein: CASSLLGSGAEAFF
V gene: TRBV6-6; J gene: TRBJ2-3; CDR3 protein: CASSAGGPRTDTQYF
V gene: TRBV4-1; J gene: TRBJ2-7; CDR3 protein: CASSQVLQGRSSYEQYF
V gene: TRBV5-1; J gene: TRBJ1-5; CDR3 protein: CASSLAGGGNQPQHF
V gene: TRBV7-9; J gene: TRBJ2-3; CDR3 protein: CAYRGGTADTQYF
V gene: TRBV7-2; J gene: TRBJ1-1; CDR3 protein: CASSFGALTEAFF
V gene: TRBV2; J gene: TRBJ2-7; CDR3 protein: CASSLGREGHEQYF
V gene: TRBV2; J gene: TRBJ2-3; CDR3 protein: CASSEGTGVTDTQYF
V gene: TRBV2; J gene: TRBJ1-5; CDR3 protein: CASSGGTNQPQHF
V gene: TRBV5-1; J gene: TRBJ1-3; CDR3 protein: CASSLDRSGNTIYF
V gene: TRBV7-9; J gene: TRBJ1-2; CDR3 protein: CASSLGQNYGYTF
V gene: TRBV3-1/TRBV3-2; J gene: TRBJ2-7; CDR3 protein: CASSMRGQRVEQYF
V gene: TRBV7-8; J gene: TRBJ1-2; CDR3 protein: CASSWGDYGYTF
V gene: TRBV9; J gene: TRBJ2-2; CDR3 protein: CASSVTSGDLGELFF
V gene: TRBV5-1; J gene: TRBJ2-5; CDR3 protein: CASRTDQETQYF
V gene: TRBV6-2/TRBV6-3; J gene: TRBJ1-5; CDR3 protein: CASSYSFSNQPQHF
V gene: TRBV5-1; J gene: TRBJ2-7; CDR3 protein: CASSPTRDSLYEQYF
V gene: TRBV29-1; J gene: TRBJ2-7; CDR3 protein: CSATTSAPYEQYF
V gene: TRBV19; J gene: TRBJ2-3; CDR3 protein: CASSTFRDRGLDTQYF
V gene: TRBV28; J gene: TRBJ1-1; CDR3 protein: CASRTGPLEAFF
V gene: TRBV10-3; J gene: TRBJ1-1; CDR3 protein: CAIRDPGGNTEAFF
V gene: TRBV20-1; J gene: TRBJ2-2; CDR3 protein: CSTRRGGELFF